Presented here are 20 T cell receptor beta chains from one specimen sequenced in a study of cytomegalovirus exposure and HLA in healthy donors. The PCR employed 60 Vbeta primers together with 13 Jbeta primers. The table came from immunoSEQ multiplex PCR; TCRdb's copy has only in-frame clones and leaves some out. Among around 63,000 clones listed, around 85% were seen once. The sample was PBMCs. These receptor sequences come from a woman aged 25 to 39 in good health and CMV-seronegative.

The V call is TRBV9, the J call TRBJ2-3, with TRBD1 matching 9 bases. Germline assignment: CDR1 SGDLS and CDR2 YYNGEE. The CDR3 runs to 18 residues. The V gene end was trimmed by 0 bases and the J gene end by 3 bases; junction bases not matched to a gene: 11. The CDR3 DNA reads TGTGCCAGCAGCGTAGCTCCCATGGACAGGGGCCTGACAGATACGCAGTATTTT. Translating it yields CASSVAPMDRGLTDTQYF.

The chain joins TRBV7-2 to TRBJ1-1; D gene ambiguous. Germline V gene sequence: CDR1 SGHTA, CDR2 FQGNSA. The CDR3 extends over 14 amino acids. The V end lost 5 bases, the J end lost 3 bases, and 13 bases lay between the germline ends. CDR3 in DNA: TGTGCCAGCAGCCGTCCGCAGGCCGACACTGAAGCTTTCTTT. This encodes CASSRPQADTEAFF.

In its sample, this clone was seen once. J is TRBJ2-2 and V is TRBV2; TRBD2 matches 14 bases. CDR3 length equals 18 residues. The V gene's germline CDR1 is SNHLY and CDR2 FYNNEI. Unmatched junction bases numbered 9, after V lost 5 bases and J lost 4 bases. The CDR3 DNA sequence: TGTGCCAGCAGTCCACTGTGGGGACTAGCGGGAGTCACCGGGGAGCTGTTTTTT. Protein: CASSPLWGLAGVTGELFF.

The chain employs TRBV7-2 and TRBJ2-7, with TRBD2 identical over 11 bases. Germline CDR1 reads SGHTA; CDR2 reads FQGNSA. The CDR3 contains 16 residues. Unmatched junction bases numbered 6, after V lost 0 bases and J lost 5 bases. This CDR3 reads CASSLASGTSGDEQYF. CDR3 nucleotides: TGTGCCAGCAGCTTAGCGTCGGGGACTAGCGGTGACGAGCAGTACTTC. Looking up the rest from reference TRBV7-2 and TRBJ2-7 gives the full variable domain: GAGVSQSPSNKVTEKGKDVELRCDPISGHTALYWYRQSLGQGLEFLIYFQGNSAPDKSGLPSDRFSAERTGGSVSTLTIQRTQQEDSAVYLCASSLASGTSGDEQYFGPGTRLTVT.

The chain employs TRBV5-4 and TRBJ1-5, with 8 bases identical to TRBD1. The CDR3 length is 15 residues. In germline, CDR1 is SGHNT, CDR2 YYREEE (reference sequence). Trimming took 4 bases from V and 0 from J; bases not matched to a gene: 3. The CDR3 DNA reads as TGTGCCAGCAGCATACAGGGGGTTAGCAATCAGCCCCAGCATTTT. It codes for CASSIQGVSNQPQHF.

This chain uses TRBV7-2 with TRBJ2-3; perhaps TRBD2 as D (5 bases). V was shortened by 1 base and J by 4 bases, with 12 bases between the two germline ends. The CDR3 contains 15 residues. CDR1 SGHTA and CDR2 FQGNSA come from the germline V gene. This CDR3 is CASSLEVFGADTQYF. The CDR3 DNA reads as TGTGCCAGCAGCTTAGAAGTCTTCGGGGCAGATACGCAGTATTTT.

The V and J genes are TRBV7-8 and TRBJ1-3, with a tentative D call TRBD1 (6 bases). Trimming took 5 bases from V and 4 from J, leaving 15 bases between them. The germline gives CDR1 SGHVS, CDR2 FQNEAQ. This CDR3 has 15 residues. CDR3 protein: CASSSPGGSGNTIYF. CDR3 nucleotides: TGTGCCAGCAGCAGTCCGGGGGGCAGCGGAAACACCATATATTTT.

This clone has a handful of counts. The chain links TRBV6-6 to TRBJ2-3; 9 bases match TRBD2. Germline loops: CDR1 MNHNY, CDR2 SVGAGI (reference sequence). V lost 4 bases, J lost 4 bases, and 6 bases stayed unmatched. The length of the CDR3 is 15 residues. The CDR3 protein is CASSSFAGGADTQYF. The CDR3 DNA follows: TGTGCCAGCAGTTCCTTCGCGGGAGGGGCAGATACGCAGTATTTT.

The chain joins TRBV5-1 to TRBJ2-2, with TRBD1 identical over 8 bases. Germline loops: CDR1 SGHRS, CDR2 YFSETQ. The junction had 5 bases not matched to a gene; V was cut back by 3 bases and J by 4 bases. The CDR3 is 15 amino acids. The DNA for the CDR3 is TGCGCCAGCAGCTCCAGACAGGGGAGCACCGGGGAGCTGTTTTTT. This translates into CASSSRQGSTGELFF.

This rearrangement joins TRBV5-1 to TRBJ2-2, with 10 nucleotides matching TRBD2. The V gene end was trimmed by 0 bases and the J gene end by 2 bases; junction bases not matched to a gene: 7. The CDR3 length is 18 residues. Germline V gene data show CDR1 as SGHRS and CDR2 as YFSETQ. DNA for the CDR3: TGCGCCAGCAGCTTGGCGGCTAGCGGGAGTAGTAACACCGGGGAGCTGTTTTTT. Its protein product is CASSLAASGSSNTGELFF.

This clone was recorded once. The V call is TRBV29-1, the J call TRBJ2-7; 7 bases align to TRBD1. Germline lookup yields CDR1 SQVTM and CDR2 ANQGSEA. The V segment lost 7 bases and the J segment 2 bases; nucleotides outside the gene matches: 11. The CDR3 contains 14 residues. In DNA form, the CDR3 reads TGCAGCGCTTGGACCCGACAGGGACCCTACGAGCAGTACGTC. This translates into CSAWTRQGPYEQYV.

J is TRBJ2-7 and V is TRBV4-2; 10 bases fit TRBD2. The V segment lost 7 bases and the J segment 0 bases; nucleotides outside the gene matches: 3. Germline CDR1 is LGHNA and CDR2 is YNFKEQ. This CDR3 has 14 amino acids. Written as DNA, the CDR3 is TGTGCCAGCACCCTAGCGGGGGACTCCTACGAGCAGTACGTC. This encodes CASTLAGDSYEQYV.

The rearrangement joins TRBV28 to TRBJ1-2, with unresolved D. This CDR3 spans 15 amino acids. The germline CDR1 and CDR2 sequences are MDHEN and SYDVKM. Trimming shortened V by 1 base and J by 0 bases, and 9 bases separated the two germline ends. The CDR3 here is CASSLYDTTNYGYTF. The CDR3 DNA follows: TGTGCCAGCAGTTTATATGACACGACTAACTATGGCTACACCTTC.

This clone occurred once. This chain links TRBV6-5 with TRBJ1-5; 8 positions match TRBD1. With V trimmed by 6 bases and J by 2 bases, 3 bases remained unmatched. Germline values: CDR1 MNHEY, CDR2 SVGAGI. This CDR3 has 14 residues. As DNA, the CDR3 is TGTGCCAGCAGCCTGACAGGGGGCAATCAGCCCCAGCATTTT. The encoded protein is CASSLTGGNQPQHF.

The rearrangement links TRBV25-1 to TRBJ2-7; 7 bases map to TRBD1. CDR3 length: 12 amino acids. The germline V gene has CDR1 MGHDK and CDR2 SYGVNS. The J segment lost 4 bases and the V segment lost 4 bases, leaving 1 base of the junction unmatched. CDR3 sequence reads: CASSGRGYEQYF. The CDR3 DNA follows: TGTGCCAGCAGTGGCAGGGGGTACGAGCAGTACTTC.

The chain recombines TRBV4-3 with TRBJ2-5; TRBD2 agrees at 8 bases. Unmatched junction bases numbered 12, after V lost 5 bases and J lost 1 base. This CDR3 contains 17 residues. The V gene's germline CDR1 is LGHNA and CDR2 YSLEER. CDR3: CASSSLGAGGLQETQYF. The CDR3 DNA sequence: TGCGCCAGCAGCTCCCTTGGGGCGGGGGGCCTCCAAGAGACCCAGTACTTC.

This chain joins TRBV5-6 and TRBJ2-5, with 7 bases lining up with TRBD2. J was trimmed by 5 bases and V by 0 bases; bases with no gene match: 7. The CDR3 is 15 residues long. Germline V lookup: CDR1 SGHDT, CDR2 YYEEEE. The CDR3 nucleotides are TGTGCCAGCAGCTTGGACATTGGGGGGGAGGAGACCCAGTACTTC. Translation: CASSLDIGGEETQYF. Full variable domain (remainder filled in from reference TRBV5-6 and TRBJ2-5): DAGVTQSPTHLIKTRGQQVTLRCSPKSGHDTVSWYQQALGQGPQFIFQYYEEEERQRGNFPDRFSGHQFPNYSSELNVNALLLGDSALYLCASSLDIGGEETQYFGPGTRLLVL.

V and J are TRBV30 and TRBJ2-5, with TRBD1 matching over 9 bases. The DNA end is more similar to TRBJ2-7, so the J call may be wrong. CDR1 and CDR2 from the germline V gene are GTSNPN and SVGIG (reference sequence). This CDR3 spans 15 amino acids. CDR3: CAWRAMTGGTYEQYF. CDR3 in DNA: TGTGCCTGGAGGGCGATGACAGGGGGAACCTACGAGCAGTACTTC.

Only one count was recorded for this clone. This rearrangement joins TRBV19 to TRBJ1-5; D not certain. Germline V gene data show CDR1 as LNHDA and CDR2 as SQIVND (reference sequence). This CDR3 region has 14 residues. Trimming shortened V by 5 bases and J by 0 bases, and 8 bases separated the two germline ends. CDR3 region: CASSPVNSNQPQHF. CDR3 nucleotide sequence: TGTGCCAGTAGTCCGGTTAATAGCAATCAGCCCCAGCATTTT.

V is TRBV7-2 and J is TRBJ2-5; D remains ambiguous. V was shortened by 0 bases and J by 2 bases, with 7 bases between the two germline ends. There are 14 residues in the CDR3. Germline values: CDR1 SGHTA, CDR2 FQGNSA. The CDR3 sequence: CASSLAHRQETQYF. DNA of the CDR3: TGTGCCAGCAGCTTAGCGCACAGACAAGAGACCCAGTACTTC. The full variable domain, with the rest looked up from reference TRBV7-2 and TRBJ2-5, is GAGVSQSPSNKVTEKGKDVELRCDPISGHTALYWYRQSLGQGLEFLIYFQGNSAPDKSGLPSDRFSAERTGGSVSTLTIQRTQQEDSAVYLCASSLAHRQETQYFGPGTRLLVL.